This T cell receptor (beta chain) is from a study of blood T cell repertoires in COVID-19. Germline values: CDR1 LGHDT, CDR2 YNNKEL (reference sequence). The J segment lost 7 bases and the V segment lost 4 bases, leaving 5 bases of the junction unmatched. The CDR3 has 14 amino acids. Repertoires were generated with immunoSEQ multiplex PCR, while TCRdb's copy carries only in-frame clones and drops some. The profile shows 120,000 to 150,000 clones, around 90% of them singletons. This TCR came from a man in his 60s with active or convalescent COVID-19. The specimen was peripheral blood. V and J are TRBV3-1 (or the pseudogene TRBV3-2) and TRBJ2-1, with 9 bases matching TRBD1. The CDR3 DNA is TGTGCCAGCAGCCCTACACAGGGGGCGAATGAGCAGTTCTTC. Its translation is CASSPTQGANEQFF.